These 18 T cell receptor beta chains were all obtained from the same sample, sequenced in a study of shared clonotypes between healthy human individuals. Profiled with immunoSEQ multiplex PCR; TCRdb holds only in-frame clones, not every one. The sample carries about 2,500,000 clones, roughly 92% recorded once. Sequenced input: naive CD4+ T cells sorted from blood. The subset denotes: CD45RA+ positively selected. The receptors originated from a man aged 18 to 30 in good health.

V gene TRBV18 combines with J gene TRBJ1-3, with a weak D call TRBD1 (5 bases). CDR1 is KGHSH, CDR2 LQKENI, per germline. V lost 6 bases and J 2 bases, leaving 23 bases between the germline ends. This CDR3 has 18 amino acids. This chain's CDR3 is CASSPTFESGTPGNTIYF. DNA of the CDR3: TGTGCCAGCTCCCCTACCTTTGAGTCGGGGACCCCTGGAAACACCATATATTTT.

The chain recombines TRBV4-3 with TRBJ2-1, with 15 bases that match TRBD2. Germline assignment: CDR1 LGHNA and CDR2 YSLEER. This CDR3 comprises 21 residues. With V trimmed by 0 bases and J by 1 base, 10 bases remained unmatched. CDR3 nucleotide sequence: TGCGCCAGCAGCCAAGATCTCGGACTAGCGGGGGGGTTCGGTTCCTACAATGAGCAGTTCTTC. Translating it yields CASSQDLGLAGGFGSYNEQFF.

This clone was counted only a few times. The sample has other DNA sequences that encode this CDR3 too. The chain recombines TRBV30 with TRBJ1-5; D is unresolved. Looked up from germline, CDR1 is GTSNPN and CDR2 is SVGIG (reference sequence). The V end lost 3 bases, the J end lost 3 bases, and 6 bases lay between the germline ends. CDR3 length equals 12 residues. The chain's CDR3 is CAWSLPNQPQHF. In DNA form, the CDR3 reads TGTGCCTGGAGCTTGCCCAATCAGCCCCAGCATTTT. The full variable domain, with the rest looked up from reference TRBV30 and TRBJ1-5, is SQTIHQWPATLVQPVGSPLSLECTVEGTSNPNLYWYRQAAGRGLQLLFYSVGIGQISSEVPQNLSASRPQDRQFILSSKKLLLSDSGFYLCAWSLPNQPQHFGDGTRLSIL.

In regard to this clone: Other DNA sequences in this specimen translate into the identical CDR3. CDR3 bases: TGTGCCAGCAGCGGGGGCCCCAACACCGGGGAGCTGTTTTTT. It encodes CASSGGPNTGELFF. The J gene is TRBJ2-2, the V gene TRBV7-2; possible D gene TRBD1, 6 bases. Per the germline V gene, CDR1 is SGHTA and CDR2 is FQGNSA. The CDR3 has 14 amino acids. Deletions cut 5 bases from V and 2 bases from J, with 9 bases between.

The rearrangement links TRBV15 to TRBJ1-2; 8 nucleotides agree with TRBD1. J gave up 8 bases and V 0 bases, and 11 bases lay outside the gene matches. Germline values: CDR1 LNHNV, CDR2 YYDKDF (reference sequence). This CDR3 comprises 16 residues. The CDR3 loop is CATSRDSGQGMGGYTF. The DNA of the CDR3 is TGTGCCACCAGCAGAGATTCCGGACAGGGAATGGGCGGCTACACCTTC.

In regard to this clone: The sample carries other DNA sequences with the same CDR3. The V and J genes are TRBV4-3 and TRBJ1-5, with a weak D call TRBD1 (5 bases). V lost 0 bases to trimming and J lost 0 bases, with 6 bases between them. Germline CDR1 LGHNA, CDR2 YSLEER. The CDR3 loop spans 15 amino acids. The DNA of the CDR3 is TGCGCCAGCAGCCAAGAGCAGGGTAGCAATCAGCCCCAGCATTTT. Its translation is CASSQEQGSNQPQHF.

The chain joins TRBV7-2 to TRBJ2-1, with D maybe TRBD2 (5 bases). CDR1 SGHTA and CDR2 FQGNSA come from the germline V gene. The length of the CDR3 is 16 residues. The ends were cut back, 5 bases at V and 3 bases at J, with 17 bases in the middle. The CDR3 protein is CASSRKSGSLYNEQFF. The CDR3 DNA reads TGTGCCAGCAGCCGAAAGAGCGGATCACTCTACAATGAGCAGTTCTTC.

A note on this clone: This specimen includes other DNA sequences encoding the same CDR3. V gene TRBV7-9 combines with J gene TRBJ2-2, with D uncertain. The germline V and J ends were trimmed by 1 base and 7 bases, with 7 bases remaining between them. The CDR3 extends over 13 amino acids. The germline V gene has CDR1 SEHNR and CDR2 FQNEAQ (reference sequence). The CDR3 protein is CASSLVGSGELFF. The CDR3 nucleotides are TGTGCCAGCAGCTTAGTTGGCAGCGGGGAGCTGTTTTTT.

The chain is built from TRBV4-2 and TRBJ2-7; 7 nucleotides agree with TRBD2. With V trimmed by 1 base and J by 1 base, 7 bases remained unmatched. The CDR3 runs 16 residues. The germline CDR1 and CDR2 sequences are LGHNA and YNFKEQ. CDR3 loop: CASSQATASGSYEQYF. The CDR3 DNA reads TGTGCCAGCAGCCAAGCAACAGCTAGCGGATCCTACGAGCAGTACTTC.

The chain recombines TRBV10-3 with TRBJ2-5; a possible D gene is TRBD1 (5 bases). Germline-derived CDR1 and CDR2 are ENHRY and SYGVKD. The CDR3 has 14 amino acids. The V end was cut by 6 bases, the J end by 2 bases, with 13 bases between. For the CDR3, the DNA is TGTGCCATCAGGCGAACAGGCATGCAAGAGACCCAGTACTTC. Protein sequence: CAIRRTGMQETQYF.

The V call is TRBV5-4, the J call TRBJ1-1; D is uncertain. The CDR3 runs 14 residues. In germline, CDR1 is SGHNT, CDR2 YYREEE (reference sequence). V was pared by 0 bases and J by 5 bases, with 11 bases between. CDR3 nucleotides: TGTGCCAGCAGCTTGGTCGCCCTGGGGACTGAAGCTTTCTTT. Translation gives CASSLVALGTEAFF.

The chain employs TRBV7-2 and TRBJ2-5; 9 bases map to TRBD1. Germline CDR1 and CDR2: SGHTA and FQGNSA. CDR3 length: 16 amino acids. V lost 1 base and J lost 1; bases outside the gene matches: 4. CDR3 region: CASSLGDRAFQETQYF. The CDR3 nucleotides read TGTGCCAGCAGCTTAGGGGACAGGGCTTTCCAAGAGACCCAGTACTTC.

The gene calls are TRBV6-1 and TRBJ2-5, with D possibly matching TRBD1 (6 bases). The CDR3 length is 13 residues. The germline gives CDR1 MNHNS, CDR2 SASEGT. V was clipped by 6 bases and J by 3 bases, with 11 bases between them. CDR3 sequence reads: CASRDSPKETQYF. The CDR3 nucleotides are TGTGCCAGCAGGGACAGTCCCAAAGAGACCCAGTACTTC.

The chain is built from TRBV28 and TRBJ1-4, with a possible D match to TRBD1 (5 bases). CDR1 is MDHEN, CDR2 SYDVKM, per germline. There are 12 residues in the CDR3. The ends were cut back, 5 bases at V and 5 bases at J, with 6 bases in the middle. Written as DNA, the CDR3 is TGTGCCAGCAGTGGACAAAATGAAAAACTGTTTTTT. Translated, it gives CASSGQNEKLFF.

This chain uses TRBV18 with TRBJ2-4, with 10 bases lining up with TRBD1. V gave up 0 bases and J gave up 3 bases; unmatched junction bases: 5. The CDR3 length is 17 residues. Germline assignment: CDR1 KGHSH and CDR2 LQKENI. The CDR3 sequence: CASSPPGTGVVKNIQYF. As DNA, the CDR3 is TGTGCCAGCTCACCACCGGGGACAGGGGTTGTCAAAAACATTCAGTACTTC. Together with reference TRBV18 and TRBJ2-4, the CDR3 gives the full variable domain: NAGVMQNPRHLVRRRGQEARLRCSPMKGHSHVYWYRQLPEEGLKFMVYLQKENIIDESGMPKERFSAEFPKEGPSILRIQQVVRGDSAAYFCASSPPGTGVVKNIQYFGAGTRLSVL.

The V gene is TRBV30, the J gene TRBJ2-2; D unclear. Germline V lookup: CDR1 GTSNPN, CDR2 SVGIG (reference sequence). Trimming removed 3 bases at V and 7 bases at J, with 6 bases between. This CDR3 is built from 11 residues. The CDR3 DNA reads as TGTGCCTGGAGCTCAGACGGGGAGCTGTTTTTT. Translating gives CAWSSDGELFF.

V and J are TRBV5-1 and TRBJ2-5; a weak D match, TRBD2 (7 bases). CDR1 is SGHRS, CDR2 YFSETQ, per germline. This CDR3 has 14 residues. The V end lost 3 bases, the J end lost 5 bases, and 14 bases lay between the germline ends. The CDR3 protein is CASSSSGGMETQYF. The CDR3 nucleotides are TGCGCCAGCAGCTCCTCGGGGGGCATGGAGACCCAGTACTTC.

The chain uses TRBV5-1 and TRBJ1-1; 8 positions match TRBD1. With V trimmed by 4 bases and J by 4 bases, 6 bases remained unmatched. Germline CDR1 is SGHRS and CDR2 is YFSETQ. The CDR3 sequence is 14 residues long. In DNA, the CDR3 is TGCGCCAGCAGCGCGTCAGGGGGCGTCACTGAAGCTTTCTTT. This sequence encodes CASSASGGVTEAFF.